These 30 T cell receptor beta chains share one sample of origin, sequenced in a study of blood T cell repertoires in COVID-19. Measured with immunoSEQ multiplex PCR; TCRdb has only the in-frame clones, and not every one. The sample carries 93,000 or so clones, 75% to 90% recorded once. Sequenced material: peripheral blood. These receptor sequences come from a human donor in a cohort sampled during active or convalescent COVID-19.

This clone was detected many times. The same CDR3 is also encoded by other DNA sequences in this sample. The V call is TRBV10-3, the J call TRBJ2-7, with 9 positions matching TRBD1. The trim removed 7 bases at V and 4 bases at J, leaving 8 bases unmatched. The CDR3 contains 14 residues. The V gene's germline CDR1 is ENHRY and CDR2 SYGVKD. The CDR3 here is CAIKPGQGLYEQYF. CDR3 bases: TGTGCCATCAAACCGGGACAGGGACTATACGAGCAGTACTTC.

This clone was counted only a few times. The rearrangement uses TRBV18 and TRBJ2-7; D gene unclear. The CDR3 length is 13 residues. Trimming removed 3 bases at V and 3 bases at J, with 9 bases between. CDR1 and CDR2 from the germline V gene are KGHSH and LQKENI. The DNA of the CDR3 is TGTGCCAGCTCACCTAGCCAGATCTACGAGCAGTACTTC. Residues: CASSPSQIYEQYF.

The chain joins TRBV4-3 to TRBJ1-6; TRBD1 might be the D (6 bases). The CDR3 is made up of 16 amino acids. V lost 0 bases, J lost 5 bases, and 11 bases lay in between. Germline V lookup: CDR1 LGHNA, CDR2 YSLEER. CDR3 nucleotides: TGCGCCAGCAGCCAAGACAGGGGTTTTGATAATTCACCCCTCCACTTT. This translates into CASSQDRGFDNSPLHF.

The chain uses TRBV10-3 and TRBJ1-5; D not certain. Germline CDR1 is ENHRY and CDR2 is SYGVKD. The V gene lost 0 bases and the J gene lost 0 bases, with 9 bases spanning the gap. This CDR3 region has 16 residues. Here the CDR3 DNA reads TGTGCCATCAGTGAGTCTGCAGGTTATAGCAATCAGCCCCAGCATTTT. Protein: CAISESAGYSNQPQHF.

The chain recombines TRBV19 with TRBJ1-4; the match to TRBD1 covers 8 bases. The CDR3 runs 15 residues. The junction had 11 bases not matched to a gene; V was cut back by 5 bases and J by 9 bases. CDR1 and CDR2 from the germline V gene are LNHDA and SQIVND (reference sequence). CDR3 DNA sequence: TGTGCCAGTAGTGAAGGGCAGGGGGCTCGGCAAAAACTGTTTTTT. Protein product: CASSEGQGARQKLFF.

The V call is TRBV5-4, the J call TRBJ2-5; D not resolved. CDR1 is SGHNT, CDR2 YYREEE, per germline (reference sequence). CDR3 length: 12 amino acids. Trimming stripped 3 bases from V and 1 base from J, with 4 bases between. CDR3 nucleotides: TGTGCCAGCAGCTCATCCCAAGAGACCCAGTACTTC. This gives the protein CASSSSQETQYF.

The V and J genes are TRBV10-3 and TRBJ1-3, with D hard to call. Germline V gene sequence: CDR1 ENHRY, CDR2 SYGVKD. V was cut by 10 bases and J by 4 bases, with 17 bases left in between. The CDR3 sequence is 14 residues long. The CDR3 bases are TGTGCCAGTTCCATCATCGGTCTAGGAAACACCATATATTTT. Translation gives CASSIIGLGNTIYF.

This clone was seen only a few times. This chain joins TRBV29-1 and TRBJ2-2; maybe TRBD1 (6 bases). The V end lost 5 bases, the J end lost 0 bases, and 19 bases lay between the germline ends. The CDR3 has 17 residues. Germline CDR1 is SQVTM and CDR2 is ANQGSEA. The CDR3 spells CSVSPPTGTTNTGELFF. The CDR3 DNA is TGCAGCGTTTCCCCGCCAACCGGGACAACGAACACCGGGGAGCTGTTTTTT.

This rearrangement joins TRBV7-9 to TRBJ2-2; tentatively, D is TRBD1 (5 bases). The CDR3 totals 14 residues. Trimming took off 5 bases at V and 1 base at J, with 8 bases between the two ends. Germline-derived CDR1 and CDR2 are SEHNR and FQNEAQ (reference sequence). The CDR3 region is CASSIQVNTGELFF. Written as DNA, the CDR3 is TGTGCCAGCAGCATACAGGTGAACACCGGGGAGCTGTTTTTT. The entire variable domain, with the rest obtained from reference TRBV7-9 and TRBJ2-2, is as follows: DTGVSQNPRHKITKRGQNVTFRCDPISEHNRLYWYRQTLGQGPEFLTYFQNEAQLEKSRLLSDRFSAERPKGSFSTLEIQRTEQGDSAMYLCASSIQVNTGELFFGEGSRLTVL.

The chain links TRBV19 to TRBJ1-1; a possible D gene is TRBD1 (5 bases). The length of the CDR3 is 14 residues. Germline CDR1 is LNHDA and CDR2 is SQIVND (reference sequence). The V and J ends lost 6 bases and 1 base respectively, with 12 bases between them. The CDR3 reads CASRFSGGNTEAFF. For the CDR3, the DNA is TGTGCCAGTAGGTTCTCGGGGGGGAACACTGAAGCTTTCTTT.

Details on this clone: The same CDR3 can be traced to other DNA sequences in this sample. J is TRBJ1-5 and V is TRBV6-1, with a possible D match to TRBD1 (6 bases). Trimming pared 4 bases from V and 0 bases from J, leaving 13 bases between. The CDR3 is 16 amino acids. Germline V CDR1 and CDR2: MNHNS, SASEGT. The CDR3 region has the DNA TGTGCCAGCAGTGCCCTGACAGGCTATAGCAATCAGCCCCAGCATTTT. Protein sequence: CASSALTGYSNQPQHF.

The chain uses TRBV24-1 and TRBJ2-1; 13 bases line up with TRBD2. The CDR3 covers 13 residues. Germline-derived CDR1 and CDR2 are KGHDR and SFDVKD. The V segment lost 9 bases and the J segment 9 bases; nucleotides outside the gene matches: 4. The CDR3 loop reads CATQGLAGFEQFF. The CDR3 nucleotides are TGTGCCACCCAGGGACTAGCGGGGTTTGAGCAGTTCTTC.

The CDR3 loop reads CATSDLHSGGEMRETQYF. In DNA, the CDR3 is TGTGCCACCAGTGATTTGCATTCAGGGGGCGAGATGCGGGAGACCCAGTACTTC. J is TRBJ2-5 and V is TRBV24-1; TRBD1 agrees at 8 bases. With V trimmed by 0 bases and J by 5 bases, 13 bases remained unmatched. Per the germline V gene, CDR1 is KGHDR and CDR2 is SFDVKD. The CDR3 runs 18 residues.

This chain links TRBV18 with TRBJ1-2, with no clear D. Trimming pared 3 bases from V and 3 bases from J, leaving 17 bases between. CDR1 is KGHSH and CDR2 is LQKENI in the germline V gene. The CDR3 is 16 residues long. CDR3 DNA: TGTGCCAGCTCACCCGACACGAGGGCAAAATACTATGGCTACACCTTC. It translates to CASSPDTRAKYYGYTF. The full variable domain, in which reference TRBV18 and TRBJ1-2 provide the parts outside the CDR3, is NAGVMQNPRHLVRRRGQEARLRCSPMKGHSHVYWYRQLPEEGLKFMVYLQKENIIDESGMPKERFSAEFPKEGPSILRIQQVVRGDSAAYFCASSPDTRAKYYGYTFGSGTRLTVV.

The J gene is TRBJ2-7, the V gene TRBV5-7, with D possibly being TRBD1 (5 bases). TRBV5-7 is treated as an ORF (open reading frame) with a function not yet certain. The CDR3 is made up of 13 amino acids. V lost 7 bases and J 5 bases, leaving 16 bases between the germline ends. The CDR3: CASRVYRTDEQYF. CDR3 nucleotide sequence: TGTGCCAGCCGCGTTTACAGGACGGACGAGCAGTACTTC.

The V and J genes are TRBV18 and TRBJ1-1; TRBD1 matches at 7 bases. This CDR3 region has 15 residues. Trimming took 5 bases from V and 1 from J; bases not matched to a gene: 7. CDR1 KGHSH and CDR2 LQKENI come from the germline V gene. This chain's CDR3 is CASSIRQGPNTEAFF. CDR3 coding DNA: TGTGCCAGCTCAATCCGACAGGGCCCGAACACTGAAGCTTTCTTT.

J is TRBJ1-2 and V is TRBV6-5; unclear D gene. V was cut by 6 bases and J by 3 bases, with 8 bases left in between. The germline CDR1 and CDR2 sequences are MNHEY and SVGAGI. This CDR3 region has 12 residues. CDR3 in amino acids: CASSDIDYGYTF. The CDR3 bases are TGTGCCAGCAGCGACATAGACTATGGCTACACCTTC.

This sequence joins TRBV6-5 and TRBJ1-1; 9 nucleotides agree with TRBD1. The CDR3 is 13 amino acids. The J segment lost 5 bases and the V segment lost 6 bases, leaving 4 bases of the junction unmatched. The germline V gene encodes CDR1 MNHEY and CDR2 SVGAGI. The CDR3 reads CASRQGAGTEAFF. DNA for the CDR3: TGTGCCAGCAGACAGGGGGCAGGGACTGAAGCTTTCTTT.

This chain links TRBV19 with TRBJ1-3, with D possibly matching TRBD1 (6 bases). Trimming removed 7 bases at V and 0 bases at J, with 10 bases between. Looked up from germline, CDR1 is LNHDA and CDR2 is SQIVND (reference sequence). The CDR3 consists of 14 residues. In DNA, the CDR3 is TGTGCCAGTACCCAGGGGTTCTCTGGAAACACCATATATTTT. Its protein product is CASTQGFSGNTIYF.

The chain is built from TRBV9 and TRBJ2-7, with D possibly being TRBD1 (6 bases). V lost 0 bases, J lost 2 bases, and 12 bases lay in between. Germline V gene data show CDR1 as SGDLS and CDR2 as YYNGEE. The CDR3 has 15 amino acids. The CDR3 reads CASSVDGQITYEQYF. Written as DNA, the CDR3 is TGTGCCAGCAGCGTAGATGGACAGATTACCTACGAGCAGTACTTC.

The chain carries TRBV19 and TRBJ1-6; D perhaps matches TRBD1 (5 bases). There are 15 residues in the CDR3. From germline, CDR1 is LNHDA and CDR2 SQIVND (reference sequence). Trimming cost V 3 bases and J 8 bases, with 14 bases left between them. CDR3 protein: CASSIWRGGDSPLHF. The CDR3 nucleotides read TGTGCCAGTAGTATCTGGAGGGGAGGGGATTCACCCCTCCACTTT.

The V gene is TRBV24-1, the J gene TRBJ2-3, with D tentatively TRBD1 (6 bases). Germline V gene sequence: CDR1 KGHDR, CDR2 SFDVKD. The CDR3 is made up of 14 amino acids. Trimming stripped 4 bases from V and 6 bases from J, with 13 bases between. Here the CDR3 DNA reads TGTGCCACCAGTGAGGCCACAGGGCGGGATACGCAGTATTTT. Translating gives CATSEATGRDTQYF.

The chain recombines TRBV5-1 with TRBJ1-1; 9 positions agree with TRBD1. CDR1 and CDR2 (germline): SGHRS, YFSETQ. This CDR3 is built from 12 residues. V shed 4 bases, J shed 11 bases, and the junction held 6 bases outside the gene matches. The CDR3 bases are TGCGCCAGCAGCCTAGCCGGGACAGGGGCTTTCTTT. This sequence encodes CASSLAGTGAFF.

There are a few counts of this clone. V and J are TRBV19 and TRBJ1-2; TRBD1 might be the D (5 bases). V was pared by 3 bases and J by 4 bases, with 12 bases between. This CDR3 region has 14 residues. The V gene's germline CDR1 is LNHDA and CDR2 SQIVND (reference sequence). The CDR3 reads CASSMGGGVYGYTF. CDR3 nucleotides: TGTGCCAGTAGTATGGGGGGAGGGGTCTATGGCTACACCTTC.

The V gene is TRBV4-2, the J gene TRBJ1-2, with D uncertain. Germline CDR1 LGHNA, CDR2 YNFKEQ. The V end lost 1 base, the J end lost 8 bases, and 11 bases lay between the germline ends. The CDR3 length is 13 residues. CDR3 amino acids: CASSQAPPEGYTF. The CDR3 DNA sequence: TGTGCCAGCAGCCAAGCCCCTCCCGAGGGCTACACCTTC.

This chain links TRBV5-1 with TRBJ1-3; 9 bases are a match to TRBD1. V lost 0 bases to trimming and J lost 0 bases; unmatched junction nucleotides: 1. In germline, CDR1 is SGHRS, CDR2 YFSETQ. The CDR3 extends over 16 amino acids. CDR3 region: CASSLGGQGSGNTIYF. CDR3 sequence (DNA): TGCGCCAGCAGCTTGGGGGGACAGGGCTCTGGAAACACCATATATTTT.

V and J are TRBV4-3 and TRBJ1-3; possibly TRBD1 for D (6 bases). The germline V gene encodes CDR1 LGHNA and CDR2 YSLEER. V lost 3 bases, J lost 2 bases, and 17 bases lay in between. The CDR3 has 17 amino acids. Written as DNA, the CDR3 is TGCGCCAGCAGCCAGGAAGGGCGGGGGGGCACTGGAAACACCATATATTTT. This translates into CASSQEGRGGTGNTIYF.

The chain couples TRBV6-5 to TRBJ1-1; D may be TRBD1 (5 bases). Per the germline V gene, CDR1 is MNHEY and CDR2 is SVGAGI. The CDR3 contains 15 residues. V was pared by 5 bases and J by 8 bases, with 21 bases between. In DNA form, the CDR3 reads TGTGCCAGCAGTAGGGGTCCGACAACACCGAGAGAAGCTTTCTTT. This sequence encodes CASSRGPTTPREAFF.

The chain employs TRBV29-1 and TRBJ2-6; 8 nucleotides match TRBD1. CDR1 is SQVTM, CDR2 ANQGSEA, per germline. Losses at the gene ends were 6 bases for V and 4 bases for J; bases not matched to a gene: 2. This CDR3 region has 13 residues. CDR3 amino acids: CSVGTGGANVLTF. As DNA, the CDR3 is TGCAGCGTGGGGACAGGCGGGGCCAACGTCCTGACTTTC.

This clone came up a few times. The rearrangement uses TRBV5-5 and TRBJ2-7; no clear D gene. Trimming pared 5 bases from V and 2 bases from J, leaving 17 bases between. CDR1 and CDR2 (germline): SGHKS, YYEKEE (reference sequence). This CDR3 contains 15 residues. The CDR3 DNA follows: TGTGCCAGCAGAAGCCCCGTCTCACCCACCTACGAGCAGTACTTC. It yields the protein CASRSPVSPTYEQYF.